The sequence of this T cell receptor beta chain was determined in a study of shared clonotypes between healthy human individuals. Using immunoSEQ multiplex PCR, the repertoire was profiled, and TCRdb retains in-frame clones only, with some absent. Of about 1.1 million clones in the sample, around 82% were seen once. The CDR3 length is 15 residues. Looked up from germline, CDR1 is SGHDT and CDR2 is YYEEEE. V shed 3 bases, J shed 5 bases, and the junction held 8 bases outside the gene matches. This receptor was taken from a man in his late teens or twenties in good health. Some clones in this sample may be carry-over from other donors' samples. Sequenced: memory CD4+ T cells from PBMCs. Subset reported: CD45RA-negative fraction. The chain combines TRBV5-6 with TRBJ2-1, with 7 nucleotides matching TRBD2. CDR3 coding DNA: TGTGCCAGCAGCTCCGGGCTAGCGGTCAACAATGAGCAGTTCTTC. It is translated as CASSSGLAVNNEQFF.